Each of the 23 T cell receptor beta chains below was sequenced from the same sample in a study of T cell clonality in common variable immunodeficiency. The assay was immunoSEQ multiplex PCR, and TCRdb's table has in-frame clones only and misses some. The data show more than 7,000 clones, with none appearing a single time. Findings and limits, study-wide: Fewer deletions and N-nucleotide insertions were reportedly seen in common variable immunodeficiency TCR beta sequences.

Antigens of these TCRs are unknown. Sequenced: peripheral blood mononuclear cells. All receptors derive from a human donor with common variable immunodeficiency.

Details on this clone: The observed sequence ends 3 residues before the CDR3 terminus, with the missing tail filled in from the germline J gene. V is TRBV18 and J is TRBJ2-3; 12 nucleotides line up with TRBD2. The CDR3 has 14 amino acids. The junction had 1 base not matched to a gene; V was cut back by 6 bases and J by 3 bases. Germline V CDR1 and CDR2: KGHSH, LQKENI. CDR3 DNA, as far as it was read: TGTGCCAGCTCCGGACTAGCGGGAACAGATACG. Its translation: CASSGLAGTDT. The full-length CDR3 reads as CASSGLAGTDTQYF.

In this sample, this clone turned up a few times. The read terminates 3 residues ahead of where the CDR3 ends, so the germline J gene completes it. The chain links TRBV7-6 to TRBJ2-6; weak D call: TRBD1 (6 bases). Germline V lookup: CDR1 SGHVS, CDR2 FNYEAQ. The CDR3 has 16 amino acids. V was cut by 5 bases and J by 2 bases, with 13 bases left in between. The CDR3 DNA, read in part, is TGTGCCAGCAGCCCCCCCGAGGGGGCTGGGGCCAACGTC. Protein sequence: CASSPPEGAGANV. The complete CDR3 reads CASSPPEGAGANVLTF.

A word on this clone: The observed sequence ends 3 residues before the CDR3 terminus, with the missing tail filled in from the germline J gene. The chain is built from TRBV23-1 and TRBJ2-3, with unresolved D. TRBV23-1 is reported as an ORF; its role is uncertain. The CDR3 is 14 amino acids. Between the trimmed V and J ends, which lost 2 bases and 6 bases, there was a span of 12 bases. The covered CDR3 bases are TGCGCCAGCAGTCAACAAGGCCAGGTGGATACG. As protein: CASSQQGQVDT. The whole CDR3 sequence is CASSQQGQVDTQYF.

This clone was seen only a few times. The CDR3 extends 3 residues past the end of the read, so its final part is completed from the germline J gene. The gene calls are TRBV19 and TRBJ1-1; TRBD1 aligns across 8 bases. V lost 5 bases, J lost 4 bases, and 9 bases stayed unmatched. Germline V gene data show CDR1 as LNHDA and CDR2 as SQIVND (reference sequence). The CDR3 extends over 15 amino acids. Here the CDR3 reads CASSLSQGGATEAFF. CDR3 DNA (partial): TGTGCCAGTAGTCTCTCACAGGGGGGGGCCACTGAA.

A remark on this clone: A junction end diverges from the germline sequence, so it may reflect a read error. The read is 3 residues too short to cover the CDR3 end, so that end is filled in from the germline J gene. V and J are TRBV7-7 and TRBJ2-5; 8 bases match TRBD1. Germline V gives CDR1 SSHAT, CDR2 FNYEAQ (reference sequence). The CDR3 runs 13 residues. The covered CDR3 bases are TGTGCTAGCAGTTTGCGACAGGGGGAGACC. This sequence encodes CASSLRQGET. The entire CDR3 protein reads CASSLRQGETQYF.

This clone is categorized as medium-sized (0.01 to 0.1%). From the germline J gene comes the end of the CDR3, since the read stops 3 residues before it. This sequence joins TRBV20-1 and TRBJ2-3; TRBD2 matches at 13 bases. CDR3 length equals 13 residues. Losses at the gene ends were 5 bases for V and 4 bases for J; bases not matched to a gene: 0. Germline assignment: CDR1 DFQATT and CDR2 SNEGSKA (reference sequence). The covered CDR3 bases are TGCAGTGCTGGACTAGCGGGAGCAGATACG. Amino acids: CSAGLAGADT. The complete CDR3 sequence is CSAGLAGADTQYF.

A few counts support this clone. The CDR3 end lies 3 residues beyond the end of the read and is filled in from the germline J gene. The gene calls are TRBV7-2 and TRBJ2-3; D is possibly TRBD1 (6 bases). Trimming cost V 1 base and J 4 bases, with 9 bases left between them. Germline V gives CDR1 SGHTA, CDR2 FQGNSA. CDR3 length: 14 amino acids. The CDR3 reads CASSLEDSSDTQYF. CDR3 DNA (partial): TGTGCCAGCAGCTTAGAGGACAGTTCAGATACG.

As to this clone: The CDR3 extends 3 residues past the end of the read, so its final part is completed from the germline J gene. The chain has TRBV7-2 and TRBJ2-7; 9 bases fit TRBD2. The CDR3 runs to 14 residues. CDR1 is SGHTA, CDR2 FQGNSA, per germline. Unmatched junction bases numbered 4, after V lost 4 bases and J lost 3 bases. The part of the CDR3 DNA that was read is TGTGCCAGCAGCTACACTAGCGGGCGCTACGAG. Translation gives CASSYTSGRYE. The full CDR3 sequence reads CASSYTSGRYEQYF.

A remark on this clone: The missing CDR3 end, 3 residues past where the read stops, is filled in from the germline J gene. This chain joins TRBV7-2 and TRBJ2-7; TRBD1 matches 9 bases. The J segment lost 3 bases and the V segment lost 3 bases, leaving 3 bases of the junction unmatched. CDR3 length: 14 residues. Germline loops: CDR1 SGHTA, CDR2 FQGNSA. CDR3 DNA, as far as it was read: TGTGCCAGCAGCTTCTGGACAGGGGACTACGAG. This gives the protein CASSFWTGDYE. The whole CDR3 protein is CASSFWTGDYEQYF.

Turning to this clone: The CDR3 end is not reached by the read, which stops 3 residues before it; the germline J gene fills it in. V gene TRBV20-1 combines with J gene TRBJ2-1; D not certain. The germline V and J ends were trimmed by 0 bases and 5 bases, with 8 bases remaining between them. Germline V gene lookup returns CDR1 DFQATT and CDR2 SNEGSKA (reference sequence). This CDR3 comprises 13 residues. The CDR3 spells CSAREKSDNEQFF. The CDR3 bases that were read are TGCAGTGCTAGAGAGAAGTCGGACAATGAG.

This clone was found a few times. Sequencing ends 3 residues short of the CDR3 end; the germline J gene provides the rest. The V call is TRBV2, the J call TRBJ1-2, with 7 positions matching TRBD1. The V gene end was trimmed by 5 bases and the J gene end by 2 bases; junction bases not matched to a gene: 2. The germline V gene encodes CDR1 SNHLY and CDR2 FYNNEI. The CDR3 length is 13 residues. CDR3 bases read: TGTGCCAGCAGTTTACAGGGGAACTATGGC. Its protein product is CASSLQGNYG. Given in full, the CDR3 is CASSLQGNYGYTF.

As for this clone: The CDR3 end falls 3 residues outside the read, so it is completed with the germline J gene. The rearrangement uses TRBV5-1 and TRBJ2-7; 9 bases fit TRBD1. The CDR3 loop spans 15 amino acids. Trimming cost V 1 base and J 0 bases; bases outside gene matches: 2. CDR1 and CDR2 (germline): SGHRS, YFSETQ. Incomplete CDR3 DNA: TGCGCCAGCAGCTTGCAACAGGGGGCCTCCTACGAG. Encoded protein: CASSLQQGASYE. The CDR3, in full, reads CASSLQQGASYEQYF.

The table lists this clone with a few counts. The CDR3 extends 3 residues past the end of the read, so its final part is completed from the germline J gene. V gene TRBV18 combines with J gene TRBJ1-2; D remains unclear. CDR1 is KGHSH and CDR2 is LQKENI in the germline V gene. CDR3 size: 13 residues. The CDR3 DNA, read in part, is TGTGCCAGCTCACCACAAGATGCGTTCGGC. Protein: CASSPQDAFG. The entire CDR3 protein reads CASSPQDAFGYTF.

This clone is judged large (0.1 to 1%). The CDR3 goes on 3 residues after the read ends, and that part is filled in from the germline J gene. The V gene is TRBV20-1, the J gene TRBJ2-1; tentatively, D is TRBD2 (7 bases). The CDR3 totals 14 residues. The germline CDR1 and CDR2 sequences are DFQATT and SNEGSKA (reference sequence). The V end was cut by 0 bases, the J end by 8 bases, with 14 bases between. The DNA read from the CDR3 is TGCAGTGCTAGAGATCGGGGGGCTAGCTATGAG. Its protein is CSARDRGASYE. The whole CDR3 protein reads CSARDRGASYEQFF.

This clone was found a few times. The read gets to within 3 residues of the CDR3 end, and the germline J gene fills in the rest. The V gene is TRBV7-6, the J gene TRBJ1-6; weak D call: TRBD1 (5 bases). There are 13 residues in the CDR3. Germline V gives CDR1 SGHVS, CDR2 FNYEAQ. Deletions cut 2 bases from V and 10 bases from J, with 9 bases between. CDR3 bases read: TGTGCCAGCAGCTTATCGGGGGACTCACCC. Translating it yields CASSLSGDSP. The CDR3, in full, reads CASSLSGDSPLHF. Combining the CDR3 with reference TRBV7-6 and TRBJ1-6 gives the whole variable domain GAGVSQSPRYKVTKRGQDVALRCDPISGHVSLYWYRQALGQGPEFLTYFNYEAQQDKSGLPNDRFSAERPEGSISTLTIQRTEQRDSAMYRCASSLSGDSPLHFGNGTRLTVT.

This clone turned up a few times. The CDR3 extends 3 residues past the end of the read, so its final part is completed from the germline J gene. This rearrangement joins TRBV29-1 to TRBJ2-7; 7 bases are a match to TRBD1. Per germline, CDR1 SQVTM and CDR2 ANQGSEA. The CDR3 loop spans 13 amino acids. Trimming removed 5 bases from V and 1 base from J; junction bases left unmatched: 5. CDR3 amino acids: CSVTRTGSYEQYF. CDR3 DNA (partial): TGCAGCGTTACCCGGACAGGATCCTACGAG.

Details on this clone: The read terminates 3 residues ahead of where the CDR3 ends, so the germline J gene completes it. The chain recombines TRBV6-2 or TRBV6-3 with TRBJ2-7; a possible D gene is TRBD1 (5 bases). The CDR3 extends over 14 amino acids. The germline CDR1 and CDR2 sequences are MNHEY and SVGEGT. The V end was cut by 4 bases, the J end by 0 bases, with 10 bases between. CDR3 DNA (partial): TGTGCCAGCAGTTCCACAGGATACTCCTACGAG. This sequence encodes CASSSTGYSYE. The entire CDR3 protein is CASSSTGYSYEQYF.

As to this clone: The read gets to within 3 residues of the CDR3 end, and the germline J gene fills in the rest. V gene TRBV18 combines with J gene TRBJ2-1; D is possibly TRBD2 (6 bases). Germline assignment: CDR1 KGHSH and CDR2 LQKENI. V was cut by 5 bases and J by 9 bases, with 8 bases left in between. There are 11 residues in the CDR3. The CDR3 region is CASSNGGEQFF. The CDR3 DNA, read in part, is TGTGCCAGCTCAAACGGGGGTGAG.

By its share, this clone is medium-sized. The read stops 3 residues short of the end of the CDR3; the missing end is completed from the germline J gene. V is TRBV6-4 and J is TRBJ2-2; D is perhaps TRBD2 (6 bases). V was trimmed by 3 bases and J by 1 base, leaving 9 bases between them. The germline gives CDR1 MRHNA, CDR2 SNTAGT. This CDR3 spans 15 amino acids. The CDR3 loop is CASSDRAGNTGELFF. The CDR3 DNA, read in part, is TGTGCCAGCAGTGATCGAGCGGGGAACACCGGGGAG.

Concerning this clone itself: The read halts 3 residues ahead of the CDR3 end, with the missing end drawn from the germline J gene. This chain joins TRBV19 and TRBJ2-7; 8 nucleotides match TRBD1. Trimming removed 4 bases from V and 2 bases from J; junction bases left unmatched: 4. The CDR3 runs 14 residues. CDR1 and CDR2 (germline): LNHDA, SQIVND (reference sequence). CDR3 in amino acids: CASSTGTGTYEQYF. The sequenced part of the CDR3 DNA is TGTGCCAGTAGTACGGGGACAGGAACCTACGAG.

With respect to this clone: The read halts 3 residues ahead of the CDR3 end, with the missing end drawn from the germline J gene. This chain uses TRBV18 with TRBJ2-1, with TRBD2 identical over 13 bases. CDR1 and CDR2 from the germline V gene are KGHSH and LQKENI. V dropped 3 bases and J dropped 9; count of bases not matched to a gene: 5. CDR3 length equals 15 residues. The sequenced CDR3 bases are TGTGCCAGCTCACCCGGACTAGCGGGAGTTGCTGAG. Translating gives CASSPGLAGVAE. The whole CDR3 sequence reads CASSPGLAGVAEQFF.

This clone was detected only a few times. The DNA ends 3 residues before the CDR3 does, and the rest of the CDR3 is filled in from the germline J gene. This sequence joins TRBV19 and TRBJ1-5; D perhaps matches TRBD1 (5 bases). V lost 5 bases and J 4 bases, leaving 12 bases between the germline ends. The CDR3 is made up of 14 amino acids. The germline V gene has CDR1 LNHDA and CDR2 SQIVND (reference sequence). The CDR3 bases that were read are TGTGCCAGTAGTTCGGGGGGACCGAATCAGCCC. Its protein product is CASSSGGPNQP. The full CDR3 reads CASSSGGPNQPQHF.

This clone appeared a few times. The read comes to an end 3 residues before the CDR3 does, leaving the germline J gene to fill in the end. The chain combines TRBV7-9 with TRBJ2-3, with D perhaps matching TRBD2 (6 bases). The germline V gene encodes CDR1 SEHNR and CDR2 FQNEAQ (reference sequence). The CDR3 totals 14 residues. V dropped 4 bases and J dropped 3 bases, with 11 bases sitting between them. The CDR3 DNA, read in part, is TGTGCCAGCAGCTCCACCCTAGCGACAGATACG. The encoded protein is CASSSTLATDT. The whole CDR3 sequence is CASSSTLATDTQYF.